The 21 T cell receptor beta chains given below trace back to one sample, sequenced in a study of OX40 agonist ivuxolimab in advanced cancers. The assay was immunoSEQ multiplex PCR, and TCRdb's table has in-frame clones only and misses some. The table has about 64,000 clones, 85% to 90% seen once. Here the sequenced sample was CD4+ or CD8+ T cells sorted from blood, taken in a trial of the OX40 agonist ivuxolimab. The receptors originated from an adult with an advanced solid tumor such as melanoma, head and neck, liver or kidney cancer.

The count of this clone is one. In DNA form, the CDR3 reads TGTGCCAGCAGTCGTACAGGGGGCGGGTACGAGCAGTACTTC. It yields the protein CASSRTGGGYEQYF. This chain links TRBV28 with TRBJ2-7; 9 bases agree with TRBD1. The CDR3 extends over 14 amino acids. Unmatched junction bases numbered 6, after V lost 5 bases and J lost 4 bases. Germline CDR1 reads MDHEN; CDR2 reads SYDVKM.

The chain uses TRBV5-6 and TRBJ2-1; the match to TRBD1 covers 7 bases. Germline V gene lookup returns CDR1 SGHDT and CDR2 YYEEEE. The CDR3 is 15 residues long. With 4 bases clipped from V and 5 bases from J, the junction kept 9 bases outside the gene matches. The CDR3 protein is CASSPGGTANNEQFF. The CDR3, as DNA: TGTGCCAGCAGCCCCGGTGGGACAGCCAACAATGAGCAGTTCTTC. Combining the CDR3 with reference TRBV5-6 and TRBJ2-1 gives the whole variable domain DAGVTQSPTHLIKTRGQQVTLRCSPKSGHDTVSWYQQALGQGPQFIFQYYEEEERQRGNFPDRFSGHQFPNYSSELNVNALLLGDSALYLCASSPGGTANNEQFFGPGTRLTVL.

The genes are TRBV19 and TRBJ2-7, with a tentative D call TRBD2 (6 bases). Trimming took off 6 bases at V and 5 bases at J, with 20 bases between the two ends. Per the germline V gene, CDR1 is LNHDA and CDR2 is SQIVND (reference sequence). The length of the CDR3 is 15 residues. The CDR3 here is CASSSSAGTSDEQYF. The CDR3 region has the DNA TGTGCCAGTAGCTCATCGGCGGGAACGTCGGACGAGCAGTACTTC.

CDR3 region: CASSLSVQLKPSGRALNEQFF. The CDR3 DNA reads TGTGCCAGCAGTTTATCAGTACAGTTGAAGCCTAGCGGGAGGGCCCTAAATGAGCAGTTCTTC. This chain links TRBV27 with TRBJ2-1, with 12 bases matching TRBD2. The CDR3 length is 21 residues. Germline values: CDR1 MNHEY, CDR2 SMNVEV (reference sequence). After removal of 0 bases from V and 7 bases from J, the junction contained 19 bases not matched to a gene.

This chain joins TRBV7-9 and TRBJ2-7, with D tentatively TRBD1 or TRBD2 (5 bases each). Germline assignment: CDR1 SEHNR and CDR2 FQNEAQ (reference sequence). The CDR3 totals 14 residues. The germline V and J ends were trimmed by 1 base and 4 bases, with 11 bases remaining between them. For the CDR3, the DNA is TGTGCCAGCAGCTTAGGAGGGACGCGATACGAGCAGTACTTC. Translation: CASSLGGTRYEQYF.

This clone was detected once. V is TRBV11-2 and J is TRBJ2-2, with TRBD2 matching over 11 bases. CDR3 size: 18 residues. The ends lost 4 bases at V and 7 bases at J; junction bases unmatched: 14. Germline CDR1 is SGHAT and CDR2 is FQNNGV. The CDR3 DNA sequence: TGTGCCAGCAGCTCCCCCCTTGTGCCTAGCGGGAGGATCGGGGAGCTGTTTTTT. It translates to CASSSPLVPSGRIGELFF.

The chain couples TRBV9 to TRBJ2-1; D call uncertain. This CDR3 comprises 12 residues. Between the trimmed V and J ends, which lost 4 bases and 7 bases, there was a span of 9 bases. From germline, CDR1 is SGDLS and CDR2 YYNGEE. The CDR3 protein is CASSPYHNEQFF. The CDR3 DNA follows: TGTGCCAGCAGCCCCTACCATAATGAGCAGTTCTTC.

The CDR3 spells CASSQEVDTQYF. CDR3 nucleotides: TGCGCCAGCAGCCAAGAAGTAGATACGCAGTATTTT. The chain recombines TRBV4-1 with TRBJ2-3, with D hard to call. The CDR3 extends over 12 amino acids. From germline, CDR1 is MGHRA and CDR2 YSYEKL. V shed 0 bases and J shed 5 bases, with 3 bases lying between them.

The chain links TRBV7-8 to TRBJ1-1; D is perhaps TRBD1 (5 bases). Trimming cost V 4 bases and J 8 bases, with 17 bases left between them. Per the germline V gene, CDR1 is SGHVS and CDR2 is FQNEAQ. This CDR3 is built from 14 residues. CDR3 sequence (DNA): TGTGCCAGCAGCTCAACCTGGGCCGGGGGGGAAGCTTTCTTT. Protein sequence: CASSSTWAGGEAFF.

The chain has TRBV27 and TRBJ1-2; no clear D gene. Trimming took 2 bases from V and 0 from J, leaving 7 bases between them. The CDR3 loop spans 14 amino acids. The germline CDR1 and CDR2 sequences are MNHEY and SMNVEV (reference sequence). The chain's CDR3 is CASSLTDTNYGYTF. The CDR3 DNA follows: TGTGCCAGCAGTTTAACGGATACTAACTATGGCTACACCTTC.

The DNA of the CDR3 is TGTGCCAGCAGTTTTTCAGACAATGAGCAGTTCTTC. Amino acid sequence: CASSFSDNEQFF. The chain has TRBV27 and TRBJ2-1; D not certain. The CDR3 loop spans 12 amino acids. Trimming cost V 3 bases and J 5 bases, with 5 bases left between them. CDR1 MNHEY and CDR2 SMNVEV come from the germline V gene (reference sequence).

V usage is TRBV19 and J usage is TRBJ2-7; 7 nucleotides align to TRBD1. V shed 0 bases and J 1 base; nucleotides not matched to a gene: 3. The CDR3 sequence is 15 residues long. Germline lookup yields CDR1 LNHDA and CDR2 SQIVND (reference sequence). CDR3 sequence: CASSIEGQPSYEQYF. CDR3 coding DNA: TGTGCCAGTAGTATAGAGGGACAGCCTTCCTACGAGCAGTACTTC.

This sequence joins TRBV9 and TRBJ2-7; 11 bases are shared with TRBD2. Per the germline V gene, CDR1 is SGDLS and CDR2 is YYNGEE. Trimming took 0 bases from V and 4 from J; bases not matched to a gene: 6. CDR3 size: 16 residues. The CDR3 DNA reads TGTGCCAGCAGCGTAGAGATGGTAGCGGGAGGGTACGAGCAGTACTTC. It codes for CASSVEMVAGGYEQYF.

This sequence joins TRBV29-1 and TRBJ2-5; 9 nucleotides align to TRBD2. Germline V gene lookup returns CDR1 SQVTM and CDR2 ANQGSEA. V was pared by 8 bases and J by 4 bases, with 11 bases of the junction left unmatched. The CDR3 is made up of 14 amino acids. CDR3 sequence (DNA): TGCAGCCCCTTGGGCGGGAGGGGCGGAGAGACCCAGTACTTC. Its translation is CSPLGGRGGETQYF.

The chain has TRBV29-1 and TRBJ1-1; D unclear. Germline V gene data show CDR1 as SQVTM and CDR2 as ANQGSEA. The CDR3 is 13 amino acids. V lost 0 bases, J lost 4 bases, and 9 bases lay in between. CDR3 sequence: CSVEDPQTTEAFF. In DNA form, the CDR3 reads TGCAGCGTTGAAGATCCTCAAACCACTGAAGCTTTCTTT.

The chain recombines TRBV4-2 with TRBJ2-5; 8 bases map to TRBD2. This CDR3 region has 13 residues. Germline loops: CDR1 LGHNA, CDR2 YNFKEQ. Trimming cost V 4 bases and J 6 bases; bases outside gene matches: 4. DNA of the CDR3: TGTGCCAGCAGCCTAGGGACTAGTCAGACCCAGTACTTC. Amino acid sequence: CASSLGTSQTQYF.

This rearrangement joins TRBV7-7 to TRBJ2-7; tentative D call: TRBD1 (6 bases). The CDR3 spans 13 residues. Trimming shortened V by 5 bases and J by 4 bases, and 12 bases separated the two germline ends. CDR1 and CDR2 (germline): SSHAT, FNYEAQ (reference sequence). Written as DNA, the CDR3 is TGTGCCAGCAGCCCCGGGACACGGTACGAGCAGTACTTC. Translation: CASSPGTRYEQYF. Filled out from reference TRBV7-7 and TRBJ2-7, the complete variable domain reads GAGVSQSPRYKVTKRGQDVTLRCDPISSHATLYWYQQALGQGPEFLTYFNYEAQPDKSGLPSDRFSAERPEGSISTLTIQRTEQRDSAMYRCASSPGTRYEQYFGPGTRLTVT.

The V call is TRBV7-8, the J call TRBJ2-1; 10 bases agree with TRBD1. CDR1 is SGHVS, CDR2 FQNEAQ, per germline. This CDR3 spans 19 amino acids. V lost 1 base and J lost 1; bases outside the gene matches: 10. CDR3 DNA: TGTGCCAGCAGCTTAGATAGGGGGACAGGGGTTTTGTCCTACAATGAGCAGTTCTTC. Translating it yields CASSLDRGTGVLSYNEQFF.

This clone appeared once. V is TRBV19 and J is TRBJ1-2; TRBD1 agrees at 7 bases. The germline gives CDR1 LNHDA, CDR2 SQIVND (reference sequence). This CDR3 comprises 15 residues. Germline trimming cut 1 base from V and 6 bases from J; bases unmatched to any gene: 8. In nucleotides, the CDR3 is TGTGCCAGTAGTATAGGTAGTAGGGGGCTCGATGGCTACACCTTC. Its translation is CASSIGSRGLDGYTF.

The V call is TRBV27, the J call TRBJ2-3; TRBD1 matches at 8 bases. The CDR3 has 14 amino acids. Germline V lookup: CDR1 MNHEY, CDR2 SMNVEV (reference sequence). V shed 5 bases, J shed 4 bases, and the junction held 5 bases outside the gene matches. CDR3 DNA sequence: TGTGCCAGCAGTCCCGACAGGGGTGCAGATACGCAGTATTTT. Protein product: CASSPDRGADTQYF.

The CDR3 nucleotides are TGTGCCAGCAGCTTAGCGGGACAGGGCGTTGGCTACGAGCAGTACTTC. It yields the protein CASSLAGQGVGYEQYF. The V call is TRBV13, the J call TRBJ2-7; 9 positions agree with TRBD1. The CDR3 loop spans 16 amino acids. V was clipped by 1 base and J by 3 bases; unmatched bases: 7. Germline-derived CDR1 and CDR2 are PRHDT and FYEKMQ (reference sequence).